This TCR beta chain is from a study of cytomegalovirus exposure and HLA in healthy donors. Study-wide results and limits: Later analysis identified a missense DCLRE1C variant that was linked to TCR beta V- and J-gene trimming.

For this clone: The antigen remains undetermined. The junction does not match germline at one end; this may be a read error.

60 Vbeta and 13 Jbeta primers were used in PCR. The data were produced by immunoSEQ multiplex PCR, yet TCRdb's version contains in-frame clones alone and is incomplete. In the table there are about 160,000 clones, approximately 72% of which are singletons. This clonotype was sampled from a female donor in good health and CMV-seronegative. The sample comprised PBMCs.

The CDR3 nucleotides are TGTGCCAGCAGTGGCGCCCAGCGGGGGGAAGGGGACTTC. This translates into CASSGAQRGEGDF. J is TRBJ2-5 and V is TRBV6-1; 9 bases fit TRBD2. The CDR3 totals 13 residues. Per germline, CDR1 MNHNS and CDR2 SASEGT.